These T cell receptor beta chains were read from a single sample in a study of OX40 agonist ivuxolimab in advanced cancers. Sequencing used immunoSEQ multiplex PCR; TCRdb keeps in-frame clones, though not all of them. The table shows some 40,000 clones, with about 89% occurring only once. The material was CD4+ or CD8+ T cells sorted from blood, obtained in a trial of the OX40 agonist ivuxolimab. The receptors were gathered from an adult with an advanced solid tumor such as melanoma, head and neck, liver or kidney cancer. CDR3s include the opening cysteine and the closing phenylalanine or tryptophan. D genes are given only for firm matches. Some rows mark clone size as missing; the rest say once, few, many or name a class of expanded clone.

clone_size j_call v_call d_call cdr3_aa cdr3_nt
. TRBJ2-1 TRBV7-2 . CASSPRQGGGGDEQFF TGTGCCAGCAGCCCAAGACAGGGCGGCGGGGGCGATGAGCAGTTCTTC
. TRBJ1-4 TRBV9 . CASSVAGTEKLFF TGTGCCAGCAGCGTAGCCGGGACTGAAAAACTGTTTTTT
. TRBJ2-2 TRBV9 . CASSVEGKGADTGELFF TGTGCCAGCAGCGTAGAAGGGAAGGGCGCGGACACCGGGGAGCTGTTTTTT
. TRBJ2-3 TRBV9 . CASSVESSGTDTQYF TGTGCCAGCAGCGTAGAATCTAGCGGCACAGATACGCAGTATTTT
. TRBJ2-1 TRBV19 TRBD1 CASTYSGQGSNEQFF TGTGCCAGTACCTATTCGGGACAGGGTTCCAATGAGCAGTTCTTC
. TRBJ1-4 TRBV5-1 . CASSERMATNEKLFF TGCGCCAGCAGCGAGAGGATGGCAACTAATGAAAAACTGTTTTTT
once TRBJ2-7 TRBV4-1 TRBD2 CASSQVVSSGTYEQYF TGCGCCAGCAGCCAAGTAGTCTCTAGCGGAACCTACGAGCAGTACTTC
. TRBJ1-1 TRBV28 . CASSLEGSNTEAFF TGTGCCAGCAGTTTAGAGGGGTCGAACACTGAAGCTTTCTTT
once TRBJ2-7 TRBV15 . CATSRERGPSYEQYF TGTGCCACCAGCAGAGAACGAGGACCCTCCTACGAGCAGTACTTC
once TRBJ1-5 TRBV15 . CATSRDRRSAQHF TGTGCCACCAGCAGAGATCGAAGATCAGCCCAGCATTTT
. TRBJ1-2 TRBV30 . CAWEPGLGYGYTF TGTGCCTGGGAACCGGGACTTGGCTATGGCTACACCTTC
. TRBJ2-7 TRBV15 . CATSRSQGSEQYF TGTGCCACCAGCCGTTCCCAGGGGTCCGAGCAGTACTTC
. TRBJ2-1 TRBV27 TRBD1 CASSLTGWVSNEQFF TGTGCCAGCAGTCTGACAGGGTGGGTTAGCAATGAGCAGTTCTTC
. TRBJ2-7 TRBV2 TRBD2 CALRQREINEQYF TGTGCCCTCCGCCAGCGGGAGATCAACGAGCAGTACTTC
. TRBJ1-1 TRBV7-9 . CASSFSSEAFF TGTGCCAGCAGCTTTTCGTCTGAAGCTTTCTTT
. TRBJ2-7 TRBV9 . CASSGPLGHEQYF TGTGCCAGCAGCGGACCTCTGGGTCACGAGCAGTACTTC
. TRBJ2-3 TRBV9 TRBD1 CASSAEQGRNTQYF TGTGCCAGCAGCGCCGAACAGGGGCGGAATACGCAGTATTTT
. TRBJ2-7 TRBV7-2 . CASSLDSRAAYEQYF TGTGCCAGCAGCTTAGATTCACGGGCAGCCTACGAGCAGTACTTC